The 23 T cell receptor beta chains presented below share a single source sample, sequenced in a study of regulatory T cells in long-lasting Graves disease. Documented time point: newly diagnosed GD, antithyroid drugs for less than 3 months. The TCR library used RNA extracted from PBMCs. Arm-PCR of CDR3 regions and iRepertoire HTBI primers were the basis on which TCR beta libraries were built. One entry per CDR3 protein results from TCRdb running MiXCR on the multiplex PCR reads. The repertoire holds over 300,000 distinct CDR3 sequences, 15% to 17% seen once, with 22% in the top ten. The starting material was peripheral blood mononuclear cells (PBMCs), obtained at new diagnosis, from a patient treated with antithyroid drugs. All receptors come from a female donor with Graves disease.

This clonotype was counted many times. The chain employs TRBV11-3 and TRBJ2-2, with TRBD2 identical over 7 bases. In germline, CDR1 is SGHNT, CDR2 YENEEA. Unmatched junction bases numbered 13, after V lost 6 bases and J lost 6 bases. This CDR3 comprises 16 residues. The CDR3 sequence is CASRLRVAGEAGELFF. CDR3 in DNA: TGTGCCAGCAGGCTTAGAGTGGCGGGGGAGGCCGGGGAGCTGTTTTTT.

This clonotype was observed many times. A read error may produce the germline difference seen at one junction end. The genes are TRBV30 and TRBJ1-1; D remains unclear. Germline CDR1 reads GTSNPN; CDR2 reads SVGIG (reference sequence). The CDR3 has 11 amino acids. The DNA of the CDR3 is TGTGCCCGGAGTGGGAACACTGAAGCTTTCTTT. Its protein product is CARSGNTEAFF. The full variable domain, completed using reference TRBV30 and TRBJ1-1, is SQTIHQWPATLVQPVGSPLSLECTVEGTSNPNLYWYRQAAGRGLQLLFYSVGIGQISSEVPQNLSASRPQDRQFILSSKKLLLSDSGFYLCARSGNTEAFFGQGTRLTVV.

This clonotype occurred many times. The CDR3 nucleotides read TGTGCCAGCAGCTTAGTTTTGACAGGGGGCACTGAAGCTTTCTTT. Its translation: CASSLVLTGGTEAFF. The chain couples TRBV9 to TRBJ1-1; 9 nucleotides agree with TRBD1. CDR1 SGDLS and CDR2 YYNGEE come from the germline V gene. The length of the CDR3 is 15 residues. Germline trimming cut 4 bases from V and 4 bases from J; bases unmatched to any gene: 8. Supplemented by reference TRBV9 and TRBJ1-1, the full variable domain reads DSGVTQTPKHLITATGQRVTLRCSPRSGDLSVYWYQQSLDQGLQFLIQYYNGEERAKGNILERFSAQQFPDLHSELNLSSLELGDSALYFCASSLVLTGGTEAFFGQGTRLTVV.

This clonotype was seen repeatedly, ten times or more. The chain carries TRBV7-8 and TRBJ2-5; 12 bases line up with TRBD1. CDR3 length: 16 amino acids. Germline trimming cut 5 bases from V and 4 bases from J; bases unmatched to any gene: 8. Per germline, CDR1 SGHVS and CDR2 FQNEAQ. The CDR3 DNA sequence: TGTGCCAGCAGCACCGCCCGGGACAGGGGGCGAGAGACCCAGTACTTC. The encoded protein is CASSTARDRGRETQYF.

On this clonotype: It differs at one base from a far larger clone, so likely a read error. The rearrangement uses TRBV20-1 and TRBJ2-7, with TRBD1 matching over 7 bases. The junction had 9 bases not matched to a gene; V was cut back by 3 bases and J by 7 bases. This CDR3 comprises 13 residues. Germline V gives CDR1 DFQATT, CDR2 SNEGSKA (reference sequence). The CDR3 protein is CSASGTDYNEQYF. The CDR3 nucleotides are TGCAGTGCTAGCGGGACAGACTACAATGAGCAGTACTTC.

This clonotype was recorded at least ten times. The rearrangement links TRBV10-3 to TRBJ1-1; the D gene is possibly TRBD1 (5 bases). The length of the CDR3 is 15 residues. Germline CDR1 is ENHRY and CDR2 is SYGVKD. The V end lost 0 bases, the J end lost 5 bases, and 13 bases lay between the germline ends. The CDR3 DNA sequence: TGTGCCATCAGTGAGTCCGGCGTGGGGGTTACTGAAGCTTTCTTT. Its translation: CAISESGVGVTEAFF.

The V call is TRBV4-1, the J call TRBJ2-2, with TRBD2 identical over 8 bases. The ends lost 2 bases at V and 4 bases at J; junction bases unmatched: 3. In germline, CDR1 is MGHRA, CDR2 YSYEKL. This CDR3 spans 15 amino acids. The DNA for the CDR3 is TGCGCCAGCAGCCAACACGGGGGGGCCACCGGGGAGCTGTTTTTT. Amino acids: CASSQHGGATGELFF.

The chain couples TRBV6-1 to TRBJ2-4; TRBD2 aligns across 10 bases. The closer fit of TRBJ2-1 to the DNA end suggests the J call may be wrong. The CDR3 has 12 residues. Germline V gene lookup returns CDR1 MNHNS and CDR2 SASEGT. The CDR3 nucleotides are TGTGCCAGCAGTAGTAGCGGGAGGAAGCAGTTCTTC. Translating gives CASSSSGRKQFF.

This clonotype was counted once. This rearrangement joins TRBV4-1 to TRBJ2-4; 12 bases fit TRBD2. Germline CDR1 and CDR2: MGHRA and YSYEKL. V shed 5 bases and J 13 bases; nucleotides not matched to a gene: 21. This CDR3 comprises 18 residues. In DNA form, the CDR3 reads TGCGCCAGCAGCAAGGGACTAGCGGGTGGAGGGCTGTACAATGAGCAGTACTTC. Its translation: CASSKGLAGGGLYNEQYF.

This clonotype was counted at least ten times. The chain recombines TRBV10-3 with TRBJ2-1; the match to TRBD2 covers 7 bases. Trimming cost V 0 bases and J 8 bases; bases outside gene matches: 7. The length of the CDR3 is 15 residues. CDR1 is ENHRY, CDR2 SYGVKD, per germline. CDR3 bases: TGTGCCATCAGTGAGTCGAGGGCGGGGGTCCATGAGCAGTTCTTC. It specifies CAISESRAGVHEQFF.

This clonotype was counted between two and nine times. This chain links TRBV10-3 with TRBJ1-1; 8 bases match TRBD1. Trimming removed 11 bases from V and 5 bases from J; junction bases left unmatched: 7. The CDR3 loop spans 12 amino acids. Germline CDR1 reads ENHRY; CDR2 reads SYGVKD. The CDR3 sequence: CAALTGGTEAFF. The CDR3 DNA is TGTGCCGCCCTTACAGGGGGAACTGAAGCTTTCTTT.

This clonotype was seen ten or more times. The V and J genes are TRBV30 and TRBJ2-3, with D possibly being TRBD1 (5 bases). Trimming stripped 0 bases from V and 3 bases from J, with 10 bases between. The V gene's germline CDR1 is GTSNPN and CDR2 SVGIG (reference sequence). The CDR3 covers 14 residues. CDR3 in DNA: TGTGCCTGGAGTGTTACAGGTCGAACAGATACGCAGTATTTT. Its translation is CAWSVTGRTDTQYF.

As to this clonotype: A read error may be the cause here, since a much bigger clone is one base away. The chain uses TRBV6-5 and TRBJ2-1, with 12 bases matching TRBD2. Germline V CDR1 and CDR2: MNHEY, SVGAGI. CDR3 length: 15 amino acids. V trimming: 4 bases; J trimming: 7 bases; junction bases outside the gene matches: 5. The CDR3 sequence is CASSWTSGKSNEQFF. The CDR3 nucleotides are TGTGCCAGCAGTTGGACTAGCGGGAAGTCAAATGAGCAGTTCTTC.

The chain links TRBV14 to TRBJ1-1, with no clear D. The length of the CDR3 is 16 residues. Germline V gives CDR1 SGHDN, CDR2 FVKESK. The V gene lost 0 bases and the J gene lost 4 bases, with 15 bases spanning the gap. The CDR3 DNA reads TGTGCCAGCAGCCAAGATCTTGGGCAGGTGACCACTGAAGCTTTCTTT. It yields the protein CASSQDLGQVTTEAFF.

This clonotype was seen ten or more times. The J gene is TRBJ1-2, the V gene TRBV6-2 or TRBV6-3; possibly TRBD1 for D (5 bases). Germline-derived CDR1 and CDR2 are MNHEY and SVGEGT. This CDR3 comprises 16 residues. V was clipped by 2 bases and J by 8 bases, with 21 bases between them. CDR3 protein: CASSYAKAWGEQGYTF. The CDR3 DNA sequence: TGTGCCAGCAGTTACGCCAAGGCTTGGGGCGAGCAGGGCTACACCTTC.

The J gene is TRBJ1-6, the V gene TRBV7-9; weak D call: TRBD1 (5 bases). V was shortened by 1 base and J by 7 bases, with 11 bases between the two germline ends. This CDR3 spans 15 amino acids. The germline CDR1 and CDR2 sequences are SEHNR and FQNEAQ (reference sequence). Here the CDR3 DNA reads TGTGCCAGCAGCTTAGGTTCAGGGTCGAATTCACCCCTCCACTTT. As protein: CASSLGSGSNSPLHF.

The gene calls are TRBV7-9 and TRBJ2-5; D is ambiguous. This CDR3 has 16 residues. V lost 0 bases and J 2 bases, leaving 13 bases between the germline ends. Germline CDR1 reads SEHNR; CDR2 reads FQNEAQ (reference sequence). Here the CDR3 DNA reads TGTGCCAGCAGCTTAGCGCTGGGCTCTCTGCAAGAGACCCAGTACTTC. Translating gives CASSLALGSLQETQYF.

A single count supports this clonotype. The chain uses TRBV7-9 and TRBJ2-3; D gene unclear. Trimming cost V 7 bases and J 2 bases, with 16 bases left between them. The CDR3 contains 15 residues. From germline, CDR1 is SEHNR and CDR2 FQNEAQ (reference sequence). The CDR3 here is CASNSPMRNTDTQYF. CDR3 bases: TGTGCCAGCAACTCCCCAATGCGGAACACAGATACGCAGTATTTT.

This clonotype was detected ten times or more. The chain couples TRBV5-1 to TRBJ2-6, with D hard to call. In germline, CDR1 is SGHRS, CDR2 YFSETQ. The ends were cut back, 2 bases at V and 2 bases at J, with 8 bases in the middle. This CDR3 has 15 amino acids. The CDR3 coding sequence is TGCGCCAGCAGCTTTACGGATCCTGGGGCCAACGTCCTGACTTTC. It codes for CASSFTDPGANVLTF. Variable domain in full (rest from reference TRBV5-1 and TRBJ2-6): KAGVTQTPRYLIKTRGQQVTLSCSPISGHRSVSWYQQTPGQGLQFLFEYFSETQRNKGNFPGRFSGRQFSNSRSEMNVSTLELGDSALYLCASSFTDPGANVLTFGAGSRLTVL.

The chain couples TRBV7-2 to TRBJ1-1; D uncertain. Germline CDR1 and CDR2: SGHTA and FQGNSA. This CDR3 has 14 residues. V shed 3 bases and J shed 4 bases, with 12 bases lying between them. CDR3 loop: CASSFARSFTEAFF. The CDR3 coding sequence is TGTGCCAGCAGCTTTGCCCGGTCTTTCACTGAAGCTTTCTTT.

This clonotype came up many times. This sequence joins TRBV25-1 and TRBJ1-2, with D perhaps TRBD1 (5 bases). Germline V lookup: CDR1 MGHDK, CDR2 SYGVNS. This CDR3 is built from 17 residues. Between the trimmed V and J ends, which lost 1 base and 5 bases, there was a span of 20 bases. Written as DNA, the CDR3 is TGTGCCAGCAGTGAATGGGCTCAGGGCAGTTATGGGTATGGCTACACCTTC. Residues: CASSEWAQGSYGYGYTF.

The sample holds one count of this clonotype. The chain combines TRBV12-5 with TRBJ2-7; possibly TRBD1 for D (6 bases). The CDR3 sequence is 11 residues long. Germline CDR1 is LGHNT and CDR2 is FRNRAP. V lost 7 bases to trimming and J lost 6 bases, with 10 bases between them. CDR3 residues: CASATGLEQYF. The CDR3 bases are TGTGCTAGTGCTACAGGGCTCGAGCAGTACTTC.

With regard to this clonotype: This may come from a read error, since a much larger clone is one base off. The genes are TRBV7-2 and TRBJ1-6; D is uncertain. Looked up from germline, CDR1 is SGHTA and CDR2 is FQGNSA. This CDR3 spans 13 amino acids. V was clipped by 2 bases and J by 10 bases, with 9 bases between them. The CDR3, as DNA: TGTGCCAGCAGCTTATGGTCGAACTCACCCCTCCACTTT. Its protein is CASSLWSNSPLHF.